This TCR beta chain was obtained from a study of blood T cell repertoires in COVID-19. Overall study context: The United States, Italy and Spain supplied acute and convalescent COVID-19 samples. Sources were T cells, B-cell-depleted T cells, or PBMCs; the material itself was cDNA or gDNA.

Unmatched junction bases numbered 8, after V lost 3 bases and J lost 5 bases. Germline assignment: CDR1 SEHNR and CDR2 FQNEAQ (reference sequence). The CDR3 runs 15 residues. In the authors' methods: Nucleated cell number was recorded as an estimate derived from reference gene primer amplification. Method: immunoSEQ multiplex PCR; TCRdb's copy keeps in-frame clones and lacks some. That table is the source of V, J and clone size, and D and trimming were worked out from the DNA. The table shows some 83,000 clones, with about 92% occurring only once. This rearrangement joins TRBV7-9 to TRBJ2-7; 9 bases align to TRBD2. The receptor was isolated from a man in his fifties with acute or convalescent COVID-19. Sequenced: peripheral blood. The CDR3 bases are TGTGCCAGCAGCTTCTGGGCGGGAGGGCCTGACGAGCAGTACTTC. It translates to CASSFWAGGPDEQYF.